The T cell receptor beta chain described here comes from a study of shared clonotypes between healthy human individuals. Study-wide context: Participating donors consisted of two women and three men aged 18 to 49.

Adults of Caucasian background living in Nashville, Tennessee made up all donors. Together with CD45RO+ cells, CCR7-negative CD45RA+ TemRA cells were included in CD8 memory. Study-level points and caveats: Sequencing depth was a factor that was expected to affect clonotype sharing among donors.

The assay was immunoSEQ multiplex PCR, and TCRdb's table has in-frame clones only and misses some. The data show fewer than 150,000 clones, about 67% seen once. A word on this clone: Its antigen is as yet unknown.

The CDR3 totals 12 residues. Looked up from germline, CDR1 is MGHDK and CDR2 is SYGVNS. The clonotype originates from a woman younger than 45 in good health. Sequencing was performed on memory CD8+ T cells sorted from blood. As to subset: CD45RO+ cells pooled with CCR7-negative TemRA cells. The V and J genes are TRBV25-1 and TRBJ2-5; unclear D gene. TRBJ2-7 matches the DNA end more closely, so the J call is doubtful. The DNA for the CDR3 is TGTGCCAGCAGTGGCCCCTCGGACGAGCAGTACTTC. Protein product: CASSGPSDEQYF.